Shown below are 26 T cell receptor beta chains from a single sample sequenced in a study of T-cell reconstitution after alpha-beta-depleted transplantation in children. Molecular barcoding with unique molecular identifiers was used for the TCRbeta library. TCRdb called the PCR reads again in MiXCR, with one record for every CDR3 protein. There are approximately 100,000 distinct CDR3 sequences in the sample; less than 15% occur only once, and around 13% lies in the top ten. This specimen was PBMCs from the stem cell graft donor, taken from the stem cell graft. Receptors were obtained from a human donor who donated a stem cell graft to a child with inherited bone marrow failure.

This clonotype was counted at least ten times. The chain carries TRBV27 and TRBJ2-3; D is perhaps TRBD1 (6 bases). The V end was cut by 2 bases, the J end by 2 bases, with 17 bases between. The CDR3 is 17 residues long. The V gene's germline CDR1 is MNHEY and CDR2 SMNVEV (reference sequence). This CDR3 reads CASSLRSPGHLTDTQYF. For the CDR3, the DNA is TGTGCCAGCAGTTTACGGAGTCCGGGACACCTCACAGATACGCAGTATTTT.

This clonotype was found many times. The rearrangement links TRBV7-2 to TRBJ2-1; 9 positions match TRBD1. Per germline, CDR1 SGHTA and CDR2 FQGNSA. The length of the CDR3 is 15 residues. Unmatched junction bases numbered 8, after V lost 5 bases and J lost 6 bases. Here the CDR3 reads CASSKGGTGSNEQFF. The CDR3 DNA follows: TGTGCCAGCAGCAAGGGCGGGACAGGGTCCAATGAGCAGTTCTTC.

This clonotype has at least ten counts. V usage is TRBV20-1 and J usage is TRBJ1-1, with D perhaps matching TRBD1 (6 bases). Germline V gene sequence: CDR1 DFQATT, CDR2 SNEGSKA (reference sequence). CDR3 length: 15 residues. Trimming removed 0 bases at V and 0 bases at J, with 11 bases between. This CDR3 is CSARDPGVVNTEAFF. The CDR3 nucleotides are TGCAGTGCTAGAGACCCAGGGGTGGTGAACACTGAAGCTTTCTTT.

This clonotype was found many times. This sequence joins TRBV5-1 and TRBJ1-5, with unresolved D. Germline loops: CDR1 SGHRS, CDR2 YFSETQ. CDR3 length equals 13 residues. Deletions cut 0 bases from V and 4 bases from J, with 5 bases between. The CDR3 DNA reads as TGCGCCAGCAGCTTGGCGGAGAATCAGCCCCAGCATTTT. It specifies CASSLAENQPQHF. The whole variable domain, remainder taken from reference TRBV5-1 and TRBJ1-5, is KAGVTQTPRYLIKTRGQQVTLSCSPISGHRSVSWYQQTPGQGLQFLFEYFSETQRNKGNFPGRFSGRQFSNSRSEMNVSTLELGDSALYLCASSLAENQPQHFGDGTRLSIL.

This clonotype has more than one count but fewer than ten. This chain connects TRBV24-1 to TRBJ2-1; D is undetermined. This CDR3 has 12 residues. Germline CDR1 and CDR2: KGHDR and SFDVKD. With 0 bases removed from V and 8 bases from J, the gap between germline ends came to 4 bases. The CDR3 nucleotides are TGTGCCACCAGTGATTTGCTCTATGAGCAGTTCTTC. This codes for CATSDLLYEQFF.

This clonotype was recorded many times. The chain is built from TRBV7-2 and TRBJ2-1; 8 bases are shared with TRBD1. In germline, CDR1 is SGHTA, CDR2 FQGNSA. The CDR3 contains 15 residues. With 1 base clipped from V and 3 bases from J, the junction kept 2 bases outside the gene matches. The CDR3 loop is CASSLEDRDYNEQFF. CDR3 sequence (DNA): TGTGCCAGCAGCTTAGAGGACAGGGACTACAATGAGCAGTTCTTC.

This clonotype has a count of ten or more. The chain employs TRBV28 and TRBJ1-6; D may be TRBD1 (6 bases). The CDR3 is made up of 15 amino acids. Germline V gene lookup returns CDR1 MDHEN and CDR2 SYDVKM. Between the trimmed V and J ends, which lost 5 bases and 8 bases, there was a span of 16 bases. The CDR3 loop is CASSTDTRGYSPLHF. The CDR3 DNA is TGTGCCAGCAGTACCGACACCAGGGGCTATTCACCCCTCCACTTT.

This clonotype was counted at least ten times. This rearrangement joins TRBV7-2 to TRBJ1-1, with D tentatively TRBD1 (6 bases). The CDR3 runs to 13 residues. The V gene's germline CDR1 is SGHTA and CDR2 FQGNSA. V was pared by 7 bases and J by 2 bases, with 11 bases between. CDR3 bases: TGTGCCAGCAAGGTGGACAGTAACACTGAAGCTTTCTTT. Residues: CASKVDSNTEAFF.

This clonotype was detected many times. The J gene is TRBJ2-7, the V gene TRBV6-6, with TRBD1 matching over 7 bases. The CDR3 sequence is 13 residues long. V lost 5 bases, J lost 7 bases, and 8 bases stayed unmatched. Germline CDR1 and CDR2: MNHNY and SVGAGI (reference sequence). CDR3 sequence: CASSKPGTEEQYF. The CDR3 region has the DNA TGTGCCAGCAGTAAACCCGGGACAGAAGAGCAGTACTTC.

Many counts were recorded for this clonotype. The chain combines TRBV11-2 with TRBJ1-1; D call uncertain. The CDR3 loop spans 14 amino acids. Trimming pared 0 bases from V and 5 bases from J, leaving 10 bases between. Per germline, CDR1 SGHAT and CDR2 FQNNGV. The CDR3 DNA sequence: TGTGCCAGCAGCTTAGATATCGGGTTTACTGAAGCTTTCTTT. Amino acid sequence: CASSLDIGFTEAFF.

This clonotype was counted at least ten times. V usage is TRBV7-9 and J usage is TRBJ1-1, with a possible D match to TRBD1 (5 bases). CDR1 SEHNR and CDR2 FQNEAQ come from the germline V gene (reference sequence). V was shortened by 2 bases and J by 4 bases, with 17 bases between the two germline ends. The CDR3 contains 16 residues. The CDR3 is CASSLFDPGRVTEAFF. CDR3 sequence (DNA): TGTGCCAGCAGCTTATTTGATCCAGGGAGGGTCACTGAAGCTTTCTTT.

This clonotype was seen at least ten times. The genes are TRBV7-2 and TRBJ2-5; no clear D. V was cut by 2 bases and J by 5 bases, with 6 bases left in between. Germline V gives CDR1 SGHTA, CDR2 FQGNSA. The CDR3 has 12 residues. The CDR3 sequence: CASSLLGETQYF. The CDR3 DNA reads TGTGCCAGCAGCTTACTTGGGGAGACCCAGTACTTC. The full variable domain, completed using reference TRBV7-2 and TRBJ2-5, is GAGVSQSPSNKVTEKGKDVELRCDPISGHTALYWYRQSLGQGLEFLIYFQGNSAPDKSGLPSDRFSAERTGGSVSTLTIQRTQQEDSAVYLCASSLLGETQYFGPGTRLLVL.

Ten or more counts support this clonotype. The CDR3 bases are TGTGCCATCAGTGAGTCGGGACGGACAGGGGGCGACGAGCAGTACTTC. Protein product: CAISESGRTGGDEQYF. The chain carries TRBV10-3 and TRBJ2-7; 11 bases fit TRBD1. Per the germline V gene, CDR1 is ENHRY and CDR2 is SYGVKD. The J segment lost 5 bases and the V segment lost 0 bases, leaving 6 bases of the junction unmatched. This CDR3 has 16 amino acids.

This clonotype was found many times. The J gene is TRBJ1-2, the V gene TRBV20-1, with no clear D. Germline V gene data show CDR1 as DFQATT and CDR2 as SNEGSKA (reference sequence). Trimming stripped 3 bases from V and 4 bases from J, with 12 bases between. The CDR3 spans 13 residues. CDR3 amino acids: CSASFRLIYGYTF. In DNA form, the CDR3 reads TGCAGTGCTAGTTTTCGGCTAATCTATGGCTACACCTTC.

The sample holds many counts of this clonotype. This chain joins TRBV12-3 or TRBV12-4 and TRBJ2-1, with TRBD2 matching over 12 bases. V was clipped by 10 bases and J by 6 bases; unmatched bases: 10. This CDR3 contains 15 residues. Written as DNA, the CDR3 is TGTGCCACCTCCCGGACTAGCGGGGTAGCCAATGAGCAGTTCTTC. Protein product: CATSRTSGVANEQFF.

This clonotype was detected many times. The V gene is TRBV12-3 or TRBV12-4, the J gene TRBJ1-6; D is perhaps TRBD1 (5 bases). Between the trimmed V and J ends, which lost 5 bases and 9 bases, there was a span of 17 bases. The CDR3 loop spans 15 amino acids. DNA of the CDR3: TGTGCCAGCAGTGGCCCCCCCGGGGCCAGTTCACCCCTCCACTTT. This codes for CASSGPPGASSPLHF.

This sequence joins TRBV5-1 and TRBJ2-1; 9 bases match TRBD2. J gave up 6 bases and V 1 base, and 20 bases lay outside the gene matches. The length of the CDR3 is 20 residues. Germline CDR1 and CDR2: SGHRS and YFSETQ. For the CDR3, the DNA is TGCGCCAGCAGCTTGCCACGTGCGGGGGAGACTAGCGGCCGGGGCAATGAGCAGTTCTTC. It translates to CASSLPRAGETSGRGNEQFF.

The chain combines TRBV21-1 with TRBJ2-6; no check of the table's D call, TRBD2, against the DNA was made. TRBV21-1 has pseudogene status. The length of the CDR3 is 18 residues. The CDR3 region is CASGGGSLGYSGANVLTF. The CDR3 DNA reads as TGTGCCAGCGGCGGAGGGAGCCTAGGGTACTCTGGGGCCAACGTCCTGACTTTC.

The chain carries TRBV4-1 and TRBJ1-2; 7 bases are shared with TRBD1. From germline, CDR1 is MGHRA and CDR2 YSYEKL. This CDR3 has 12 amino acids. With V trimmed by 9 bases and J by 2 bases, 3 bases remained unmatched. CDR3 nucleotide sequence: TGCGCCAGTACGGGACAGAACTATGGCTACACCTTC. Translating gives CASTGQNYGYTF.

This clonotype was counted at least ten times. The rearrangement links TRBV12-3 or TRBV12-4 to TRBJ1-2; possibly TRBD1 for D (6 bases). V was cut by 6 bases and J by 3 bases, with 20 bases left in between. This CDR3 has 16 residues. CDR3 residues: CASRPPPQGGDYGYTF. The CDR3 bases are TGTGCCAGCAGACCTCCCCCACAGGGTGGGGACTATGGCTACACCTTC.

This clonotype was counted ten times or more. The CDR3 DNA is TGTGCCAGCAGCCCGGACAGGGCTAATTCACCCCTCCACTTT. This codes for CASSPDRANSPLHF. The V and J genes are TRBV11-2 and TRBJ1-6; TRBD1 aligns across 8 bases. From germline, CDR1 is SGHAT and CDR2 FQNNGV. V trimming: 5 bases; J trimming: 6 bases; junction bases outside the gene matches: 3. The CDR3 runs to 14 residues. Complete variable domain (other parts from reference TRBV11-2 and TRBJ1-6): EAGVAQSPRYKIIEKRQSVAFWCNPISGHATLYWYQQILGQGPKLLIQFQNNGVVDDSQLPKDRFSAERLKGVDSTLKIQPAKLEDSAVYLCASSPDRANSPLHFGNGTRLTVT.

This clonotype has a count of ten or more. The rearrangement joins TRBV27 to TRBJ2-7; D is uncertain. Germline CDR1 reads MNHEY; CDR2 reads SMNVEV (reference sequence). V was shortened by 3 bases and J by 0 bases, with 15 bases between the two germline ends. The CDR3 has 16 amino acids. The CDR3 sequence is CASSFNGEVGSYEQYF. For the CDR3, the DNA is TGTGCCAGCAGTTTTAATGGAGAAGTGGGCTCCTACGAGCAGTACTTC.

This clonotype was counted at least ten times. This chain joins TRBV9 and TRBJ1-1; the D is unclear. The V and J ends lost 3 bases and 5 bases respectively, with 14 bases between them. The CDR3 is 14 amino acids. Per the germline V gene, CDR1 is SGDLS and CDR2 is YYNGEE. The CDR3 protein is CASSARASGTEAFF. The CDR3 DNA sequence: TGTGCCAGCAGCGCACGGGCCTCGGGGACTGAAGCTTTCTTT.

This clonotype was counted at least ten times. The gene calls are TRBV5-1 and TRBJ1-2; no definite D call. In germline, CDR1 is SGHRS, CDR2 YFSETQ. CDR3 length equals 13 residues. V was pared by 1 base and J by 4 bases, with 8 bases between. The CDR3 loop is CASSLQQTYGYTF. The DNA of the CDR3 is TGCGCCAGCAGCTTGCAGCAGACCTATGGCTACACCTTC.

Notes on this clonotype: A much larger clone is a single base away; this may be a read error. The CDR3 coding sequence is TGCGCCAGCAGCCAGTTTCCGGGACAGGGTTCGGTCGGGGAGCTGTTTTTT. Amino acid sequence: CASSQFPGQGSVGELFF. The V call is TRBV4-1, the J call TRBJ2-2; 9 nucleotides agree with TRBD1. The ends lost 3 bases at V and 7 bases at J; junction bases unmatched: 12. The length of the CDR3 is 17 residues. Germline values: CDR1 MGHRA, CDR2 YSYEKL.

CDR3 nucleotides: TGCAGTGCGCAACCGGGACAGGGGACCGGGGAGCTGTTTTTT. It translates to CSAQPGQGTGELFF. The genes are TRBV20-1 and TRBJ2-2, with TRBD1 identical over 10 bases. CDR1 DFQATT and CDR2 SNEGSKA come from the germline V gene (reference sequence). The V and J ends lost 6 bases and 5 bases, in that order; junction bases with no gene match: 6. The CDR3 is made up of 14 amino acids.